This is a list of T cell receptor beta chains from one sample in a study of T cells in lung cancer brain metastases. The protocol was immunoSEQ multiplex PCR, while the TCRdb copy is restricted to in-frame clones and leaves out a portion. The sample contains roughly 5,000 clones, about 88% of which appear only once. Sequenced: tumor tissue from the primary lung tumor. All receptors come from a woman aged 50 to 60 with non-small cell lung cancer. Each CDR3 is given with its conserved first and last residue. The D gene is left open where the match is weak. Clone size is stated in some rows and not others, as once, few, many or a class when expanded.

V gene,D gene,J gene,clone size,CDR3 protein,CDR3 DNA
TRBV4-1,.,TRBJ2-7,once,CASSQDSSYEQYF,TGCGCCAGCAGCCAAGATAGCTCCTACGAGCAGTACTTC
TRBV11-1,.,TRBJ1-5,once,CASSLGLDQPQHF,TGTGCCAGCAGCCTCGGCCTAGATCAGCCCCAGCATTTT
TRBV7-8,.,TRBJ2-7,.,CASSLNQPFYEQYF,TGTGCCAGCAGCTTGAACCAGCCCTTCTACGAGCAGTACTTC
TRBV19,TRBD2,TRBJ2-7,.,CASSGAGGSYEQYF,TGTGCCAGTAGTGGTGCGGGAGGCTCCTACGAGCAGTACTTC
TRBV4-1,.,TRBJ2-7,.,CASTPPENYEQYF,TGCGCCAGCACCCCCCCTGAGAACTACGAGCAGTACTTC
TRBV9,TRBD1,TRBJ2-5,.,CASSARDRGLQETQYF,TGTGCCAGCAGTGCACGGGACAGGGGCCTCCAAGAGACCCAGTACTTC
TRBV27,.,TRBJ2-7,.,CASRSKDSFSYEQYF,TGTGCCAGCCGCTCAAAGGACAGCTTCTCCTACGAGCAGTACTTC
TRBV5-4,.,TRBJ2-1,.,CASSWRTGRGNEQFF,TGTGCCAGCAGCTGGAGGACAGGGAGGGGGAATGAGCAGTTCTTC
TRBV29-1,TRBD1,TRBJ2-7,.,CSAMTGKVYEQYF,TGCAGCGCAATGACAGGGAAAGTCTACGAGCAGTACTTC
TRBV5-1,.,TRBJ2-7,.,CASSLVGAPYEQYF,TGCGCCAGCAGCTTGGTAGGGGCACCCTACGAGCAGTACTTC
TRBV7-9,.,TRBJ2-2,.,CASSLEGARDRTGELFF,TGTGCCAGCAGCTTAGAGGGGGCGCGGGACCGCACCGGGGAGCTGTTTTTT
TRBV20-1,.,TRBJ1-5,.,CSASSNQPQHF,TGCAGTGCTTCTTCAAATCAGCCCCAGCATTTT
TRBV5-4,TRBD2,TRBJ2-7,.,CASSLGGREREQYF,TGTGCCAGCAGCTTGGGAGGGCGGGAGCGGGAGCAGTACTTC
TRBV19,.,TRBJ2-7,.,CASSLVAGGGRAEQYF,TGTGCCAGTAGTCTTGTTGCAGGCGGAGGTCGGGCCGAGCAGTACTTC
TRBV6-5,.,TRBJ1-6,once,CASSYGKDNSPLHF,TGTGCCAGCAGTTACGGCAAGGATAATTCACCCCTCCACTTT
TRBV19,.,TRBJ2-1,once,CASTRGQSNEQFF,TGTGCCAGTACCCGAGGACAGAGCAATGAGCAGTTCTTC
TRBV9,.,TRBJ2-5,.,CASSVEAGRETQYF,TGTGCCAGCAGCGTAGAGGCAGGGAGGGAGACCCAGTACTTC
TRBV5-4,.,TRBJ2-5,.,CASSLGPSAQYF,TGTGCCAGCAGCTTGGGGCCATCGGCCCAGTACTTC
TRBV28,TRBD1,TRBJ2-7,once,CASSLGIQGEQYF,TGTGCCAGCAGTTTAGGAATACAGGGGGAGCAGTACTTC
TRBV10-3,.,TRBJ2-7,.,CAISVGGDEQYF,TGTGCCATCAGTGTTGGGGGTGACGAGCAGTACTTC
TRBV11-2,.,TRBJ2-7,.,CASSPGSSYEQYF,TGTGCCAGCAGCCCCGGGAGCTCCTACGAACAGTACTTC
TRBV18,.,TRBJ1-1,.,CASSPPPQPLEAFF,TGTGCCAGCTCACCACCCCCGCAGCCTCTCGAAGCTTTCTTT
TRBV6-4,.,TRBJ1-2,.,CASSEQGGYRYTF,TGTGCCAGCAGTGAACAGGGCGGGTATCGCTATACCTTC
TRBV7-9,TRBD2,TRBJ2-7,.,CASSLGAIAGTYEQYF,TGTGCCAGTAGCTTAGGCGCGATAGCGGGGACCTACGAGCAGTACTTC
TRBV7-2,.,TRBJ2-1,.,CASSLGRGDEQFF,TGTGCCAGCAGCTTGGGGAGAGGCGATGAGCAGTTCTTC
TRBV9,TRBD1,TRBJ2-1,.,CASSPTGGNEQFF,TGTGCCAGCAGCCCTACAGGGGGCAATGAGCAGTTCTTC
TRBV6-1,.,TRBJ1-3,.,CASSVQFSGNTIYF,TGTGCCAGCAGTGTACAGTTCTCTGGAAACACCATATATTTT
TRBV18,.,TRBJ1-5,.,CASSPSKLHSNQPQHF,TGTGCCAGCTCACCCTCCAAGCTGCATAGCAATCAGCCCCAGCATTTT
TRBV19,.,TRBJ1-1,.,CASSPPRQMNTEAFF,TGTGCCAGTAGTCCCCCGAGACAGATGAACACTGAAGCTTTCTTT
TRBV11-2,.,TRBJ2-7,.,CASSFYSVSSYEQYF,TGTGCCAGCAGCTTCTATAGCGTGAGCTCCTACGAGCAGTACTTC
TRBV5-4,TRBD1,TRBJ1-2,.,CASSFSLGQGARVGYTF,TGTGCCAGCAGCTTTTCCCTTGGACAGGGGGCTCGAGTTGGCTACACCTTC
TRBV28,TRBD2,TRBJ2-5,.,CASSKGVAGVETQYF,TGTGCCAGCAGTAAGGGGGTAGCGGGAGTAGAGACTCAGTACTTC
TRBV18,TRBD2,TRBJ2-1,.,CASSPPMTLAGGANEQFF,TGTGCCAGCTCACCGCCAATGACACTAGCGGGAGGAGCGAATGAGCAGTTCTTC
TRBV30,.,TRBJ1-2,.,CACPLPGPSNYGYTF,TGTGCCTGCCCCCTTCCTGGACCATCCAACTATGGCTACACCTTC
TRBV5-1,.,TRBJ2-3,once,CASSLYDTQYF,TGCGCCAGCAGCTTGTACGATACGCAGTATTTT
TRBV7-2,.,TRBJ2-1,.,CASSPRAGEQFF,TGTGCCAGCAGCCCCAGGGCGGGTGAGCAGTTCTTC
TRBV5-1,.,TRBJ2-3,.,CASSLGLDTDTQYF,TGCGCCAGCAGCTTGGGACTAGATACAGATACGCAGTATTTT
TRBV15,.,TRBJ2-5,.,CATSREMETQYF,TGTGCCACCAGCAGAGAAATGGAGACCCAGTACTTC
TRBV9,.,TRBJ2-1,once,CASSVDPQVSYNEQFF,TGTGCCAGCAGCGTAGACCCACAGGTGTCCTACAATGAGCAGTTCTTC
TRBV11-2,.,TRBJ1-1,.,CASSSGVLAFF,TGTGCCAGCAGCTCAGGGGTTTTAGCTTTCTTT
TRBV7-9,.,TRBJ1-1,once,CASSPQGGITEAFF,TGTGCCAGCAGCCCACAGGGAGGAATCACTGAAGCTTTCTTT
TRBV2,TRBD2,TRBJ2-3,.,CASSARLAGTDTQYF,TGTGCCAGCAGTGCACGGCTAGCGGGCACAGATACGCAGTATTTT
TRBV4-2,TRBD1,TRBJ1-1,.,CASSLSDRETEAFF,TGTGCCAGCAGCCTCTCCGACAGGGAGACTGAAGCTTTCTTT
TRBV5-1,.,TRBJ1-1,.,CASSLVAGASEAFF,TGCGCCAGCAGCTTGGTGGCCGGGGCGTCTGAAGCTTTCTTT
TRBV28,.,TRBJ1-2,.,CASSLAGSYGYTF,TGTGCCAGCAGTTTAGCAGGGAGTTATGGCTACACCTTC
TRBV5-1,TRBD2,TRBJ2-7,few,CASGSGSEDEQYF,TGCGCCAGTGGAAGCGGGAGCGAAGACGAGCAGTACTTC
TRBV7-9,.,TRBJ1-5,.,CASSLASTGNQPQHF,TGTGCCAGCAGCTTGGCCTCGACCGGAAATCAGCCCCAGCATTTT
TRBV19,.,TRBJ2-7,.,CASSTVTASSYEQYF,TGTGCCAGTAGTACCGTGACAGCGAGCTCCTACGAGCAGTACTTC
TRBV6-6,.,TRBJ1-6,.,CASFGTINSPLHF,TGTGCCAGCTTCGGGACGATAAATTCACCCCTCCACTTT
TRBV7-3,.,TRBJ2-1,once,CASSLRGWESKKFF,TGTGCCAGCAGCTTAAGAGGCTGGGAGAGTAAGAAGTTCTTC
TRBV29-1,TRBD1,TRBJ1-1,.,CSMETGGSTEAFF,TGCAGCATGGAGACAGGGGGTAGCACTGAAGCTTTCTTT